These T cell receptor beta chains were read from a single sample in a study of identical twins. One entry per CDR3 protein, called by TCRdb with MiXCR from the 5' RACE reads. The sample lists about 100,000 distinct CDR3 sequences, about 6% occurring once. Source material: memory T cells sorted from blood. All receptors derive from a woman between 45 and 60 years old in good health. Each CDR3 is given with its conserved first and last residue. A D gene is named only where the DNA matches it firmly. Not every row has a clone size; where given, it reads once, few, many or a size class.

J	D	V	size	DNA	CDR3
TRBJ2-1	TRBD2	TRBV2	many	TGTGCCAGCAGTCAAAGGACTAGCGGGATCTACAATGAGCAGTTCTTC	CASSQRTSGIYNEQFF
TRBJ2-3	-	TRBV7-6	many	TGTGCCAGCAGCTTGGGAGACACAGATACGCAGTATTTT	CASSLGDTDTQYF
TRBJ2-7	TRBD2	TRBV5-1	many	TGCGCCAGCAGCTTGGGTAGCGGGAGCGGCGACGAGCAGTACTTC	CASSLGSGSGDEQYF
TRBJ2-2	-	TRBV15	few	TGTGCCACCAGCAGAGATGGTCTGCGGGAGCTGTTTTTT	CATSRDGLRELFF
TRBJ2-1	TRBD2	TRBV2	many	TGTGCCAGCAGCCGGACGGGGGGCTCCTACAATGAGCAGTTCTTC	CASSRTGGSYNEQFF
TRBJ1-5	TRBD1	TRBV15	many	TGTGCCACCAGCAGAGATCGGCAGGACAGGCTTCATCAGCCCCAGCATTTT	CATSRDRQDRLHQPQHF
TRBJ1-5	-	TRBV29-1	many	TGCAGCGTTGTTATTGGGGGCGGCTATAGCAATCAGCCCCAGCATTTT	CSVVIGGGYSNQPQHF
TRBJ2-5	TRBD1	TRBV12-3/TRBV12-4	many	TGTGCCAGCAGTTTACGTCGGACAGGGCGAGAGACCCAGTACTTC	CASSLRRTGRETQYF
TRBJ2-1	-	TRBV25-1	many	TGTGCCAGCAGTGAATGGGAAGAGACTAGGGATGAGCAGTTCTTC	CASSEWEETRDEQFF
TRBJ1-5	-	TRBV5-1	many	TGCGCCAGCAGCCCCCCCCTGAAGCCCCAGCATTTT	CASSPPLKPQHF
TRBJ2-7	TRBD2	TRBV11-3	-	TGTGCCAGCTCAGGACTAGCGGGAGCCCAACTTACCTACGAGCAGTACTTC	CASSGLAGAQLTYEQYF
TRBJ2-7	-	TRBV4-2	many	TGTGCCAGCAGCCCCCCCAGCAATCCGTACGAGCAGTACTTC	CASSPPSNPYEQYF
TRBJ2-1	TRBD1	TRBV5-1	-	TGCGCCAGCAGCTACCGGGACAGAGACAATGAGCAGTTCTTC	CASSYRDRDNEQFF
TRBJ2-2	TRBD1	TRBV27	many	TGTGCCAGCAGGGGGACAGGGATGGTCGGGGAGCTGTTTTTT	CASRGTGMVGELFF
TRBJ2-1	TRBD2	TRBV6-4	many	TGTGCCAGCAGTGAATCCCTAGCGGGAGACAATGAGCAGTTCTTC	CASSESLAGDNEQFF
TRBJ1-1	TRBD1	TRBV12-3/TRBV12-4	many	TGTGCCAGCAGGAGCGGGACAGCCCAGGGCACTGAAGCTTTCTTT	CASRSGTAQGTEAFF
TRBJ1-4	TRBD1	TRBV12-3/TRBV12-4	many	TGTGCCAGCAGTTTGACCACAGGGGGAAAACTGTTTTTT	CASSLTTGGKLFF
TRBJ1-1	-	TRBV6-2/TRBV6-3	few	TGTGCCAGCAGTTTCCACGTCCGGGAGCTCATGAACACTGAAGCTTTCTTT	CASSFHVRELMNTEAFF
TRBJ2-7	-	TRBV7-2	many	TGTGCCAGCAGCTTAACAAGGTCGGAGCAGTACTTC	CASSLTRSEQYF
TRBJ2-1	-	TRBV12-3/TRBV12-4	many	TGTGCCAGCAGTTTGGAGGGGAGCTCCTACAATGAGCAGTTCTTC	CASSLEGSSYNEQFF
TRBJ2-2	TRBD1	TRBV7-8	many	TGTGCCAGCAGCTACGGGACAGGGAGGAACACCGGGGAGCTGTTTTTT	CASSYGTGRNTGELFF
TRBJ2-1	-	TRBV21-1	-	TGTGCCAGCATAAGGGTCCGAGGGGGCGAGCAGTTCTTC	CASIRVRGGEQFF
TRBJ1-4	-	TRBV3-1	many	TGTGCCAGCAGCCCCGGGACGGTTAATGAAAAACTGTTTTTT	CASSPGTVNEKLFF
TRBJ2-4	TRBD1	TRBV7-8	many	TGTGCCAGCAGCTCAAATCTAAGCCCGGGACAGATAGCCAAAAACATTCAGTACTTC	CASSSNLSPGQIAKNIQYF
TRBJ2-7	TRBD2	TRBV20-1	many	TGCAGTGCTAGAGATCTGGGAGCGGGAGGGCCGCGGGAGCAGTACTTC	CSARDLGAGGPREQYF
TRBJ2-7	TRBD2	TRBV20-1	-	TGCAGTGCTAGAGATGGGGCGGGAGGGCCTTACGAGCAGTACTTC	CSARDGAGGPYEQYF
TRBJ1-5	-	TRBV6-5	many	TGTGCCAGCCCTCGCGGAGGACAGATACTTAATCAGCCCCAGCATTTT	CASPRGGQILNQPQHF
TRBJ2-2	-	TRBV15	many	TGTGCCACCAGCAGTGAACCTACCGGGGAGCTGTTTTTT	CATSSEPTGELFF
TRBJ2-5	-	TRBV29-1	many	TGCAGCGGTCTACAAGAGACCCAGTACTTC	CSGLQETQYF
TRBJ2-5	-	TRBV4-1	-	TGCGCCAGCAGCCAAGATCGGGGGGCAGAGACCCAGTACTTC	CASSQDRGAETQYF
TRBJ2-1	-	TRBV3-1	many	TGTGCCAGCAGCCCTGAATCCAATGAGCAGTTCTTC	CASSPESNEQFF
TRBJ2-1	TRBD2	TRBV19	-	TGTGCCAGTAGCGATACCCCGGGACTAGCGGGAACTGAGCAGTTCTTC	CASSDTPGLAGTEQFF
TRBJ2-1	-	TRBV5-6	many	TGTGCCAGCAGCTGGTCTGGAAGGGGGAGTGGGTCCTACAATGAGCAGTTCTTC	CASSWSGRGSGSYNEQFF
TRBJ2-2	TRBD1	TRBV19	many	TGTGCCACCAAAGGACAGGGGATAAACACCGGGGAGCTGTTTTTT	CATKGQGINTGELFF
TRBJ2-5	-	TRBV12-3/TRBV12-4	-	TGTGCCAGCAGGGCAAGCTCGGCGGCAAAGGAGACCCAGTACTTC	CASRASSAAKETQYF
TRBJ2-3	-	TRBV28	-	TGTGCCAGCGGCCCCGGTTGGGGTCCGCACAAGGCTACGCAGTATTTT	CASGPGWGPHKATQYF
TRBJ2-2	TRBD1	TRBV7-9	many	TGTGCCAGCAGAAAAGACAGGGTCACCGGGGAGCTGTTTTTT	CASRKDRVTGELFF
TRBJ1-1	TRBD1	TRBV19	many	TGTGCCAGCAAACACAGGGGTGCGAACACTGAAGCTTTCTTT	CASKHRGANTEAFF
TRBJ2-1	TRBD1	TRBV12-3/TRBV12-4	many	TGTGCCAGCAGTTTGGGACAGGGAAGTGAGCAGTTCTTC	CASSLGQGSEQFF
TRBJ1-5	-	TRBV28	many	TGTGCCAGCAGTTCTGACAGCGGAGGGGTCAAAAGGCCCCAGCATTTT	CASSSDSGGVKRPQHF
TRBJ2-1	TRBD2	TRBV6-2/TRBV6-3	many	TGTGCCAGCAGTAGACTAGCGGGAGGCCCGCCTTACAATGAGCAGTTCTTC	CASSRLAGGPPYNEQFF
TRBJ2-1	-	TRBV7-8	many	TGTGCCAGCAGGCCTCGTGGCCCCTTTCGGACTACCCACAATGAGCAGTTCTTC	CASRPRGPFRTTHNEQFF
TRBJ2-3	-	TRBV7-3	-	TGTGCCAGCAGCTTATCCATCAGCACAGATACGCAGTATTTT	CASSLSISTDTQYF
TRBJ2-1	-	TRBV5-1	many	TGCGCCAGCAGCCCTGATGGACGAACAACAAATGAGCAGTTCTTC	CASSPDGRTTNEQFF
TRBJ2-1	-	TRBV19	many	TGTGCCAGTAGTATAACAGGGCCCTACAATGAGCAGTTCTTC	CASSITGPYNEQFF
TRBJ2-1	TRBD2	TRBV30	few	TGTGCCTGGAGTGCGAGTACGGGGAGGGCCGCCCATGAGCAGTTCTTC	CAWSASTGRAAHEQFF
TRBJ2-1	-	TRBV20-1	many	TGCAGTGCTAGAGGTCGGAGCGAAACTGAGCAGTTCTTC	CSARGRSETEQFF
TRBJ2-1	TRBD2	TRBV11-2	many	TGTGCCAGCAGCACCATAGCGGGAGTGGTCTACAATGAGCAGTTCTTC	CASSTIAGVVYNEQFF
TRBJ1-5	TRBD1	TRBV12-3/TRBV12-4	-	TGTGCCAGCAGTACAGGGGATAGCAATCAGCCCCAGCATTTT	CASSTGDSNQPQHF
TRBJ1-2	-	TRBV12-3/TRBV12-4	many	TGTGCCAGCAGTTTACTCATGCGCTACACCTTC	CASSLLMRYTF
TRBJ1-1	-	TRBV29-1	many	TGCAGCGTGGGGGGATCCAACAGGGAGAAAGCTTTCTTT	CSVGGSNREKAFF
TRBJ2-7	-	TRBV12-3/TRBV12-4	many	TGTGCCAGCAGTCCCGCCTACGAGCAGTACTTC	CASSPAYEQYF